Included here is one TCR beta chain sequence, with context. Its antigen is unknown. It has no much larger one-base neighbor in the sample; base qualities were not kept. The time point label, read with the paper, signifies: pre-treatment sample, taken before nivolumab and TIL therapy. Adults with stage 4 NSCLC were enrolled in a dual-center phase I trial from October 2017 to early 2020. Samples were obtained from a single-arm, open-label phase I trial in which tumor-infiltrating lymphocyte therapy with nivolumab was evaluated in advanced non-small cell lung cancer. Blood mononuclear cells were isolated from EDTA tubes by Ficoll gradient and were snap-frozen as pellets, and DNA was extracted with a Qiagen mini-prep kit. The data are from a study of TIL therapy for anti-PD-1-resistant metastatic lung cancer (dated by TCRdb to about 2021). For context, the study as a whole: Tumors were harvested before any PD-1/PD-L1 blockade; patients then received nivolumab, and those progressing received lymphodepletion, expanded TIL infusion and IL-2. Most of the cohort had lung adenocarcinoma, several tumors were EGFR-mutant and two were ALK-rearranged, and half of the patients were current or former smokers. T cell receptor beta sequencing of tumor and peripheral blood served to follow clonotypes across the tumor, the expanded TIL product, and serial blood samples. A median age of approximately 50 years (range about 35-80) and a median tumor PD-L1 proportion score of more than 5% were recorded among enrolled patients. Across the cohort, whole-exome sequencing showed a median non-synonymous tumor mutation burden of less than 1.7 mutations per megabase.

The immunoSEQ v3 hsTCRB kit was used to amplify TCR beta CDR3 regions from genomic DNA through bias-controlled multiplex PCR. An Illumina NextSeq 500 was used to sequence the TCR libraries, reaching around 1.8 million read pairs at survey level or roughly 5-6.5 million at deep level. As for the authors' bioinformatics: The immunoSEQ Analyzer software assigned V, D and J genes, filtered out non-productive sequences, and reported clonality. Repertoires were compared using productive Simpson clonality and Morisita overlap index of productive TRB rearrangements between infused TIL and blood. Absolute clonotype counts in blood were estimated as lymphocyte count times CD3+ fraction times the clone's productive frequency. TCRdb obtained this table from immuneACCESS and retained in-frame rearrangements with V and J assigned. These tables miss some clones; where compared with another copy, unresolved V genes account for less than half of the shortfall, and the remainder is unexplained. That table furnishes V, J and clone size, whereas the DNA furnished D and trimming. A total of tens of thousands of clones appear in this sample, over 70% of them only once. The ten largest clones add up to almost 2% of the sample.

Points the paper makes about the study in general: The study protocol defined all tumor marker inferences as exploratory. The baseline peripheral repertoire was partially replaced by infused TIL clonotypes, which then decayed over months, and no apparent association between persistence and response was found. Generalizability was limited because the cohort was highly selected, with more treatment-naive, never-smoker and oncogene-addicted patients included than is typical.

Including the terminal cysteine and phenylalanine, the CDR3 comprises 14 residues. Only the CDR3 region is kept as DNA, spanning 42 bases read in frame from base 1. The germline V gene supplies CDR1 MDHEN and CDR2 SYDVKM. The V and J ends are trimmed by 5 bases and 13 bases, leaving 18 bases between them. The source was blood, collected at baseline. This clonotype was obtained from a person between 25 and 79 years old with non-small cell lung cancer. This receptor chain uses TRBV28 and TRBJ1-6; TRBD1 is perhaps the D gene, given 5 matching bases. The encoded CDR3 is CASSLPGPQSPLHF. The sequenced DNA: TGTGCCAGCAGTCTACCGGGACCCCAATCGCCCCTCCACTTT.